Sequencing of this T cell receptor beta chain was carried out in a study of blood T cell dynamics during melanoma immunotherapy. Assay: immunoSEQ multiplex PCR; the TCRdb copy retains only in-frame clones and omits some. The table lists fewer than 7,500 clones, around 81% of them singletons. This CDR3 has 16 amino acids. Germline loops: CDR1 LNHNV, CDR2 YYDKDF (reference sequence). Deletions cut 1 base from V and 3 bases from J, with 16 bases between. Time point here: week 3, after first cycle of checkpoint inhibitor. This receptor was identified in a human donor with melanoma. The material was blood, obtained from a patient treated with checkpoint blockade. The chain couples TRBV15 to TRBJ2-7; perhaps TRBD1 as D (5 bases). Here the CDR3 reads CATSRGISGHNYEQYF. Written as DNA, the CDR3 is TGTGCCACCAGCAGAGGTATTTCTGGACACAACTACGAGCAGTACTTC.